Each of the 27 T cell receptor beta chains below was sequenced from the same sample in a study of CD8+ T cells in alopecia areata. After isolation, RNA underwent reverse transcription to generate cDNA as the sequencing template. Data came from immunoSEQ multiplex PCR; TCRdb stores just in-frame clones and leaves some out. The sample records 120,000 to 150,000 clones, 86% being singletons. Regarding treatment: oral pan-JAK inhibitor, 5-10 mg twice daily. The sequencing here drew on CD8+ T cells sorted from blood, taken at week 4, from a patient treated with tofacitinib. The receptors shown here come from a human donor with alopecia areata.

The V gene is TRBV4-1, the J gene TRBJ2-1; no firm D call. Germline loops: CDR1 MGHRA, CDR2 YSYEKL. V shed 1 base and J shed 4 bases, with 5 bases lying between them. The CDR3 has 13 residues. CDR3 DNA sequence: TGCGCCAGCAGCCAAGCCGGGTACAATGAGCAGTTCTTC. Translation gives CASSQAGYNEQFF.

The CDR3 DNA reads TGTGCCAGTAGTATAACTAGCGGTGGTTTAGGTGAGCAGTTCTTC. Translating gives CASSITSGGLGEQFF. The rearrangement uses TRBV19 and TRBJ2-1, with 8 nucleotides matching TRBD2. The CDR3 covers 15 residues. From germline, CDR1 is LNHDA and CDR2 SQIVND (reference sequence). Trimming at V came to 2 bases and at J to 9 bases, leaving 9 bases not matched to a gene. The whole variable domain, filled in from reference TRBV19 and TRBJ2-1, reads DGGITQSPKYLFRKEGQNVTLSCEQNLNHDAMYWYRQDPGQGLRLIYYSQIVNDFQKGDIAEGYSVSREKKESFPLTVTSAQKNPTAFYLCASSITSGGLGEQFFGPGTRLTVL.

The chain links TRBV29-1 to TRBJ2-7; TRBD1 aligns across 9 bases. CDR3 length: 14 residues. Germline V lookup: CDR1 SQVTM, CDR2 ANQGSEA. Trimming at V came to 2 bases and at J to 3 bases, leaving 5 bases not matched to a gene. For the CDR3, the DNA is TGCAGCGTTGAAAAGTGGACAGGGGACTACGAGCAGTACTTC. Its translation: CSVEKWTGDYEQYF.

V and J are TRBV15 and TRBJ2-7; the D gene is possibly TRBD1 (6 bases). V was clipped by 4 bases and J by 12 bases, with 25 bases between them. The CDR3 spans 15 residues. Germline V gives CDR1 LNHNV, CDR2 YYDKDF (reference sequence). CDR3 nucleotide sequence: TGTGCCACCAGCACGAAATCGGGATTAGGGGGTGGTCGGTACTTC. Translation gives CATSTKSGLGGGRYF.

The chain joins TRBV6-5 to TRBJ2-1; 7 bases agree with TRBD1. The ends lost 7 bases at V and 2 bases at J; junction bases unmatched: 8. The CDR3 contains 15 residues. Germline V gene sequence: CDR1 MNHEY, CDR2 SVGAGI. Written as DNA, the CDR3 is TGTGCCAGCACCTTTGGGCAGGGGGCCTACAATGAGCAGTTCTTC. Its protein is CASTFGQGAYNEQFF.

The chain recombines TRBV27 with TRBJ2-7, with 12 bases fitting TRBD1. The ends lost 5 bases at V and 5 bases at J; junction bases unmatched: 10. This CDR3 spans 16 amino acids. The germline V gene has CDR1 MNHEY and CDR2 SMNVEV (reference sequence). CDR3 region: CASSITPGQGAHEQYF. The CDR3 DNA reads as TGTGCCAGCAGTATCACTCCGGGACAGGGGGCCCACGAGCAGTACTTC.

CDR3 sequence (DNA): TGTGCCAGCAGCCCAGGGACTGGCTTCGAGCAGTACTTC. Translation gives CASSPGTGFEQYF. The chain employs TRBV7-9 and TRBJ2-7; perhaps TRBD2 as D (6 bases). Trimming took 5 bases from V and 6 from J, leaving 14 bases between them. The CDR3 totals 13 residues. CDR1 is SEHNR, CDR2 FQNEAQ, per germline (reference sequence).

In DNA form, the CDR3 reads TGTGCCAGCAGCTCTGACAGGGGCCTGTTTAACACCGGGGAGCTGTTTTTT. It codes for CASSSDRGLFNTGELFF. The chain joins TRBV11-2 to TRBJ2-2, with 8 bases fitting TRBD1. The CDR3 loop spans 17 amino acids. The ends lost 4 bases at V and 2 bases at J; junction bases unmatched: 9. Germline assignment: CDR1 SGHAT and CDR2 FQNNGV.

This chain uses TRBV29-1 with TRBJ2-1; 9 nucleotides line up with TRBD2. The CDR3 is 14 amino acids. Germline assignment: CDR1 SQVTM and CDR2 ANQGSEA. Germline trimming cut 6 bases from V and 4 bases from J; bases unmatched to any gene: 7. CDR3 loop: CSVPISGSYNEQFF. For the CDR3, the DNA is TGCAGCGTGCCGATTAGCGGGAGTTACAATGAGCAGTTCTTC.

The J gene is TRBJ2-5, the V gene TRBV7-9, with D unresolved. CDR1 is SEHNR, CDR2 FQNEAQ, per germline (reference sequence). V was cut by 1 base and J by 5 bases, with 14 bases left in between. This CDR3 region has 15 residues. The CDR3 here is CASSLVRIRAETQYF. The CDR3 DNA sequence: TGTGCCAGCAGCTTAGTGCGGATTCGGGCGGAGACCCAGTACTTC.

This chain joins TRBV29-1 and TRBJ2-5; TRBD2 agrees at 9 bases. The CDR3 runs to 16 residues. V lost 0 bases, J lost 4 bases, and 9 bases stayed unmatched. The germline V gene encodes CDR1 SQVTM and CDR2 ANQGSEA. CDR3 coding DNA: TGCAGCGTTGAAGATCTCCGGACTAGCGTTACAGAGACCCAGTACTTC. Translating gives CSVEDLRTSVTETQYF. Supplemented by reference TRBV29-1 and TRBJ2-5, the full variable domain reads SAVISQKPSRDICQRGTSLTIQCQVDSQVTMMFWYRQQPGQSLTLIATANQGSEATYESGFVIDKFPISRPNLTFSTLTVSNMSPEDSSIYLCSVEDLRTSVTETQYFGPGTRLLVL.

The CDR3 DNA is TGCGCCAGCAGGTTCCAGGGGGAGACTGAAGCTTTCTTT. This codes for CASRFQGETEAFF. The chain links TRBV4-1 to TRBJ1-1; TRBD1 matches 7 bases. The CDR3 is made up of 13 amino acids. The germline V gene encodes CDR1 MGHRA and CDR2 YSYEKL. Trimming took 6 bases from V and 5 from J; bases not matched to a gene: 6.

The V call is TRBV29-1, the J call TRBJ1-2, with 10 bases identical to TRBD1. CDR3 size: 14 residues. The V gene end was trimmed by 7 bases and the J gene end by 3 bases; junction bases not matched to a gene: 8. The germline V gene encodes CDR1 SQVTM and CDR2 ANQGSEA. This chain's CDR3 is CSGYPGQGDYGYTF. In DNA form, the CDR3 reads TGCAGCGGCTATCCCGGACAGGGGGACTATGGCTACACCTTC.

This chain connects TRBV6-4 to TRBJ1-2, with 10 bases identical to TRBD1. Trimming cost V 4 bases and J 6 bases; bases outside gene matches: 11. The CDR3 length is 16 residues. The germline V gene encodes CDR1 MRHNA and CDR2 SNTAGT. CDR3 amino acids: CASSAAWDRGMDGYTF. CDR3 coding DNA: TGTGCCAGCAGTGCCGCCTGGGACAGGGGAATGGATGGCTACACCTTC.

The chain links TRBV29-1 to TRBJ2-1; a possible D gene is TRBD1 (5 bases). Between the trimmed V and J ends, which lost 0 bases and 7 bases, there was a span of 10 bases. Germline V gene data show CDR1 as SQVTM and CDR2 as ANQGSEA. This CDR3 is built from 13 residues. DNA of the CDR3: TGCAGCGTTGAAGATGATGGGGCAAATGAGCAGTTCTTC. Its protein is CSVEDDGANEQFF.

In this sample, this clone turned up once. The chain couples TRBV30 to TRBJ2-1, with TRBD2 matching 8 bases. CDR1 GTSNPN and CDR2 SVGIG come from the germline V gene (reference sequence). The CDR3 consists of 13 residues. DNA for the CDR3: TGTGCTTCGACGGGACTAGTCTACAATGAGCAGTTCTTC. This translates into CASTGLVYNEQFF.

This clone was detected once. For the CDR3, the DNA is TGTGCCACGGGCGGGAGTATTAGGGATGAGCAGTTCTTC. Translation gives CATGGSIRDEQFF. V usage is TRBV7-9 and J usage is TRBJ2-1, with 7 bases matching TRBD2. Per the germline V gene, CDR1 is SEHNR and CDR2 is FQNEAQ (reference sequence). V lost 10 bases, J lost 8 bases, and 11 bases stayed unmatched. CDR3 length equals 13 residues.

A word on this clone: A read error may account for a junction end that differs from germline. The DNA for the CDR3 is TGCACGGCGGGACCCCCGGACGAGACCCAGTACTTC. It codes for CTAGPPDETQYF. This chain joins TRBV6-6 and TRBJ2-5, with D perhaps matching TRBD2 (6 bases). CDR1 is MNHNY, CDR2 SVGAGI, per germline (reference sequence). CDR3 length equals 12 residues.

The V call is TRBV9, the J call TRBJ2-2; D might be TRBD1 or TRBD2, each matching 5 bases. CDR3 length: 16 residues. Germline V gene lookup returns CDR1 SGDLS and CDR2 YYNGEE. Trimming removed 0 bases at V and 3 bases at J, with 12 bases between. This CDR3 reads CASSVEEGEYTGELFF. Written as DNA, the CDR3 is TGTGCCAGCAGCGTAGAGGAAGGGGAGTACACCGGGGAGCTGTTTTTT. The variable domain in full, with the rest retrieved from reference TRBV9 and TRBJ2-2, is DSGVTQTPKHLITATGQRVTLRCSPRSGDLSVYWYQQSLDQGLQFLIQYYNGEERAKGNILERFSAQQFPDLHSELNLSSLELGDSALYFCASSVEEGEYTGELFFGEGSRLTVL.

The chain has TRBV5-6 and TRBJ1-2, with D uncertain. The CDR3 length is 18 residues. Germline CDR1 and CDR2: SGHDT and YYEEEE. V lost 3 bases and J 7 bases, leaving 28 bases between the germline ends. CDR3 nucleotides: TGTGCCAGCAGCTCCAATCGCCGGGGAGGGTTGCTTCCTGGTGGCTACACCTTC. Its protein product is CASSSNRRGGLLPGGYTF.

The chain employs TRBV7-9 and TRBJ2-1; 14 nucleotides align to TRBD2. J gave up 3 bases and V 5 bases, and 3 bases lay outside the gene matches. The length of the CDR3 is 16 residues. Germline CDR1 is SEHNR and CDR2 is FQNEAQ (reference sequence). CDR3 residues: CASSIGTSGGYNEQFF. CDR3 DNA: TGTGCCAGCAGCATCGGGACTAGCGGGGGCTACAATGAGCAGTTCTTC.

Written as DNA, the CDR3 is TGCGCCAGCAGCCAAGACTACCGGGACAGGGGCGACCGGGTGGCCAAAAACATTCAGTACTTC. Residues: CASSQDYRDRGDRVAKNIQYF. The J gene is TRBJ2-4, the V gene TRBV4-1; the match to TRBD1 covers 10 bases. V shed 0 bases and J 1 base; nucleotides not matched to a gene: 15. Per the germline V gene, CDR1 is MGHRA and CDR2 is YSYEKL. The CDR3 extends over 21 amino acids.

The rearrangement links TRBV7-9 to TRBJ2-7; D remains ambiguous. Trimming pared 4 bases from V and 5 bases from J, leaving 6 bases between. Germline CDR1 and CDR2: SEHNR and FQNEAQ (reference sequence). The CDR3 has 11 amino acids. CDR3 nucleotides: TGTGCCAGCAGCTCCACGAACGAGCAGTACTTC. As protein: CASSSTNEQYF.

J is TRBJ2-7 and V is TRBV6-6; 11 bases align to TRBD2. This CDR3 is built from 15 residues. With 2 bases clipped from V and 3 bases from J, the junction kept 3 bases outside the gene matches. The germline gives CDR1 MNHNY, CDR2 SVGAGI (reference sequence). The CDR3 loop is CASSYPGTSGYEQYF. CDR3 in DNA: TGTGCCAGCAGTTACCCCGGGACTAGCGGCTACGAGCAGTACTTC.

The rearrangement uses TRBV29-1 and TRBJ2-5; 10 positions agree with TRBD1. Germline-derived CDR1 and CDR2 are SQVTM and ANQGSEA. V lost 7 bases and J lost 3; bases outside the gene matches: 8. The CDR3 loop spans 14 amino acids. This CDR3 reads CSGWTGTGEETQYF. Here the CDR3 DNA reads TGCAGCGGATGGACCGGGACAGGGGAAGAGACCCAGTACTTC. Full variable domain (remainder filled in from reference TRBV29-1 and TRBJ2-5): SAVISQKPSRDICQRGTSLTIQCQVDSQVTMMFWYRQQPGQSLTLIATANQGSEATYESGFVIDKFPISRPNLTFSTLTVSNMSPEDSSIYLCSGWTGTGEETQYFGPGTRLLVL.

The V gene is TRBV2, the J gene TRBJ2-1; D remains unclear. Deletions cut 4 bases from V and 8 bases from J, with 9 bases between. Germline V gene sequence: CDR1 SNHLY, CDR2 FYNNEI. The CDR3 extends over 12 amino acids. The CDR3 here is CASSVPQDEQFF. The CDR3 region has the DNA TGTGCCAGCAGTGTACCACAAGATGAGCAGTTCTTC.

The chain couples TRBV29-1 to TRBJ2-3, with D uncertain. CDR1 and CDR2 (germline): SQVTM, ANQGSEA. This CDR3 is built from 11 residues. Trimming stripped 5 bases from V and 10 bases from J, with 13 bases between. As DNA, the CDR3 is TGCAGCGTTATAGTGGACCTCCCGCAGTATTTT. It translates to CSVIVDLPQYF.